The TCR beta chain described here comes from a study of shared clonotypes between healthy human individuals. The study's findings and limits: Apart from blood, nothing was sampled; tissue repertoires likely differ. What naive subsets generally showed was a larger estimated richness than memory subsets showed.

CDR3 size: 13 residues. Looked up from germline, CDR1 is SGHNT and CDR2 is YENEEA. With 1 base removed from V and 6 bases from J, the gap between germline ends came to 8 bases. Every subset's genomic DNA went evenly onto several immunoSEQ plates. Per the study methods: There were no quality scores in the junction-only immunoSEQ sequences, so filtering differed. Sequenced by immunoSEQ multiplex PCR; TCRdb stores in-frame clones only, minus some. Clonal size and the V and J genes are those of that table, whereas D and trimming came from the DNA. The sample holds about 2.2 million clones; approximately 92% are singletons and the top ten take roughly 1.7%. On this clone itself: Its antigen is undetermined.

CD45RO negativity and positive selection for CCR7 defined naive CD8 cells, a population that excluded terminally differentiated effector memory CD45RA+ cells. J is TRBJ2-3 and V is TRBV11-3; D is unresolved. The specimen sequenced was naive CD8+ T cells from PBMCs. This clonotype originated in a man between 18 and 35 years old in good health. Some clones in this sample may be carry-over from other donors' samples. This chain's CDR3 is CASSLGSRDTQYF. The CDR3 nucleotides read TGTGCCAGCAGCTTAGGGAGCCGGGATACGCAGTATTTT.